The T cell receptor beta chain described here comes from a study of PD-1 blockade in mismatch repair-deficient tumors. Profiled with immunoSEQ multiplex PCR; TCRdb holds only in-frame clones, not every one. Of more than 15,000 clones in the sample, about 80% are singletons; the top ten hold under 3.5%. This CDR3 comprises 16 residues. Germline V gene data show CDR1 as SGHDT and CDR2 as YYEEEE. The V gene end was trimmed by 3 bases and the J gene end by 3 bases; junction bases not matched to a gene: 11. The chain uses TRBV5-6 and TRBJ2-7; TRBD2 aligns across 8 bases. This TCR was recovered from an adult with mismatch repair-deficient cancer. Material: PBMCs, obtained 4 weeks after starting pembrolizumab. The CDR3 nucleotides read TGTGCCAGCAGCTCGGATCCTAGCGGGCGATTCTACGAGCAGTACTTC. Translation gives CASSSDPSGRFYEQYF.